The 15 T cell receptor beta chains reported below all come from one sample, sequenced in a study of beta chain features in type 1 diabetes. General study results and limits: Across all four CD4+ subsets, people with type 1 diabetes showed modestly shorter TCRB CDR3s.

cDNA synthesis used the whole RNA isolate, giving expressed TCRB sequences. Method: immunoSEQ multiplex PCR; TCRdb's copy keeps in-frame clones and lacks some. The data hold 140,000 or so clones, with more than 10% observed a single time. Their specific antigens are unknown. What was sequenced was central memory CD4+ T cells from blood. The source is a man younger than 35 with type 1 diabetes.

In this sample, this clone turned up a few times. The chain has TRBV6-5 and TRBJ2-5, with TRBD2 identical over 7 bases. The V gene end was trimmed by 2 bases and the J gene end by 5 bases; junction bases not matched to a gene: 8. The germline V gene encodes CDR1 MNHEY and CDR2 SVGAGI. This CDR3 region has 15 residues. For the CDR3, the DNA is TGTGCCAGCAGTTACCCAGCGGGGCGCCCGGAGACCCAGTACTTC. Translation: CASSYPAGRPETQYF.

V gene TRBV4-1 combines with J gene TRBJ2-1; possible D gene TRBD2, 6 bases. This CDR3 has 16 residues. CDR1 is MGHRA, CDR2 YSYEKL, per germline. Trimming removed 0 bases from V and 2 bases from J, with 11 bases in between. CDR3: CASSQEQSGAYNEQFF. For the CDR3, the DNA is TGCGCCAGCAGCCAAGAGCAGTCGGGGGCCTACAATGAGCAGTTCTTC.

The V gene is TRBV7-2, the J gene TRBJ2-7; unclear D gene. Germline values: CDR1 SGHTA, CDR2 FQGNSA. The V end lost 5 bases, the J end lost 1 base, and 9 bases lay between the germline ends. The CDR3 is 13 amino acids. Here the CDR3 DNA reads TGTGCCAGCAGCCAAGGTTGGTCCTACGAGCAGTACTTC. This translates into CASSQGWSYEQYF.

The chain employs TRBV10-3 and TRBJ2-1; D may be TRBD1 (5 bases). The CDR3 runs 14 residues. CDR1 is ENHRY and CDR2 is SYGVKD in the germline V gene. The V gene lost 6 bases and the J gene lost 0 bases, with 9 bases spanning the gap. The CDR3 nucleotides read TGTGCCATCAGGACAGAAAGCTCCTACAATGAGCAGTTCTTC. This codes for CAIRTESSYNEQFF.

V gene TRBV18 combines with J gene TRBJ2-2, with D perhaps matching TRBD1 (5 bases). V lost 2 bases and J lost 5, with 9 bases in between. Germline CDR1 reads KGHSH; CDR2 reads LQKENI. The CDR3 has 14 amino acids. The CDR3 DNA reads TGTGCCAGCTCACCAATAGCAGGGACCGGGGAGCTGTTTTTT. The encoded protein is CASSPIAGTGELFF. Full variable domain (remainder filled in from reference TRBV18 and TRBJ2-2): NAGVMQNPRHLVRRRGQEARLRCSPMKGHSHVYWYRQLPEEGLKFMVYLQKENIIDESGMPKERFSAEFPKEGPSILRIQQVVRGDSAAYFCASSPIAGTGELFFGEGSRLTVL.

The chain links TRBV6-5 to TRBJ2-1; D unclear. V gave up 4 bases and J gave up 9 bases, with 10 bases separating them. Germline V CDR1 and CDR2: MNHEY, SVGAGI. The CDR3 length is 12 residues. The DNA for the CDR3 is TGTGCCAGCAGTTGGGCCTATGGTGAGCAGTTCTTC. Translating it yields CASSWAYGEQFF.

This chain connects TRBV14 to TRBJ1-1; tentative D call: TRBD1 (5 bases). This CDR3 region has 14 residues. V lost 2 bases and J lost 8, with 15 bases in between. The germline V gene encodes CDR1 SGHDN and CDR2 FVKESK. CDR3 bases: TGTGCCAGCAGCCAACAAACAGGTTCAGGCGAAGCTTTCTTT. Encoded protein: CASSQQTGSGEAFF.

The genes are TRBV5-1 and TRBJ1-2; TRBD1 aligns across 10 bases. Germline V gene data show CDR1 as SGHRS and CDR2 as YFSETQ. The trim removed 4 bases at V and 6 bases at J, leaving 9 bases unmatched. CDR3 length: 15 amino acids. The DNA for the CDR3 is TGCGCCAGCAGCCTCTACGGGACAGGGGAGGATGGCTACACCTTC. This codes for CASSLYGTGEDGYTF.

This clone came up a few times. This sequence joins TRBV28 and TRBJ2-5; tentatively, D is TRBD1 or TRBD2 (6 bases each). V was pared by 4 bases and J by 5 bases, with 14 bases between. CDR3 size: 14 residues. CDR1 MDHEN and CDR2 SYDVKM come from the germline V gene. The CDR3 nucleotides read TGTGCCAGCAGTTCCTCGGGGGCCCGGGAGACCCAGTACTTC. Protein: CASSSSGARETQYF.

This clone showed up just a few times. This rearrangement joins TRBV4-1 to TRBJ1-3, with 8 bases aligning to TRBD1. The CDR3 extends over 17 amino acids. Germline CDR1 is MGHRA and CDR2 is YSYEKL. The trim removed 3 bases at V and 2 bases at J, leaving 9 bases unmatched. The CDR3 loop is CASSQERQGAAGNTIYF. In DNA, the CDR3 is TGCGCCAGCAGCCAGGAGCGTCAGGGGGCTGCTGGAAACACCATATATTTT.

This clone was seen a handful of times. This rearrangement joins TRBV28 to TRBJ1-5; 12 nucleotides match TRBD1. The trim removed 6 bases at V and 6 bases at J, leaving 6 bases unmatched. The CDR3 is 15 residues long. Germline V gene sequence: CDR1 MDHEN, CDR2 SYDVKM. The CDR3 region has the DNA TGTGCCAGCAGCTCCGGGACAGGGGGCTCTCAGCCCCAGCATTTT. Amino acid sequence: CASSSGTGGSQPQHF.

The sample holds one count of this clone. This chain uses TRBV27 with TRBJ1-6; maybe TRBD1 (6 bases). Germline CDR1 is MNHEY and CDR2 is SMNVEV (reference sequence). The CDR3 runs to 13 residues. The ends were cut back, 6 bases at V and 9 bases at J, with 12 bases in the middle. CDR3 bases: TGTGCCAGCAGGGGGGCGGCGGGTTCACCCCTCCACTTT. Its translation is CASRGAAGSPLHF.

The CDR3 loop reads CASSPTVGTGELFF. CDR3 bases: TGTGCCAGCAGCCCGACCGTTGGCACCGGGGAGCTGTTTTTT. The J gene is TRBJ2-2, the V gene TRBV6-6, with D unclear. This CDR3 comprises 14 residues. The V end was cut by 6 bases, the J end by 4 bases, with 12 bases between. The germline V gene encodes CDR1 MNHNY and CDR2 SVGAGI (reference sequence).

The chain has TRBV10-3 and TRBJ2-5, with TRBD2 matching 9 bases. Trimming removed 0 bases from V and 5 bases from J; junction bases left unmatched: 10. CDR1 and CDR2 from the germline V gene are ENHRY and SYGVKD. This CDR3 contains 17 residues. CDR3 sequence reads: CAISESAGSGGSETQYF. DNA for the CDR3: TGTGCCATCAGTGAGTCAGCTGGTAGCGGGGGTTCGGAGACCCAGTACTTC.

This clone was counted between two and nine times. This chain connects TRBV7-3 to TRBJ1-1, with D uncertain. CDR1 is SGHTA, CDR2 FQGTGA, per germline. V shed 5 bases and J shed 5 bases, with 24 bases lying between them. The CDR3 has 17 amino acids. The CDR3 bases are TGTGCCAGCAGCCCCCCGGGTAGGTCCATCGTAGGTACTGAAGCTTTCTTT. It yields the protein CASSPPGRSIVGTEAFF.